This TCR beta chain was obtained from a study of CD8+CD57+ T cells in acquired aplastic anemia. Overall study: An average of about 11 million reads for CD4+ cells was obtained from healthy donors.

The TCR beta profiling, which covered VDJ combination and CDR3 sequence, was carried out using genomic DNA as the template. TCRdb re-called the reads with MiXCR, one entry per CDR3 protein. The sample consists of some 190,000 distinct CDR3 sequences, approximately 52% of them appearing once. This clonotype occurred many times. CDR1 and CDR2 from the germline V gene are SGHVS and FQNEAQ. With 3 bases removed from V and 4 bases from J, the gap between germline ends came to 7 bases. This CDR3 region has 12 residues. V is TRBV7-8 and J is TRBJ2-7, with D unresolved. The origin of this receptor is a human donor in good health, serving as a control. What was sequenced was sorted CD4+, CD8+, or CD8+CD57+ T cells (not recorded which) from PBMCs. The CDR3 DNA is TGTGCCAGCAGCTTTGACATTTACGAGCAGTACTTC. Residues: CASSFDIYEQYF.